A single sample gave rise to the 5 T cell receptor beta chains below, sequenced in a study of blood T cell repertoires in COVID-19. Libraries were prepared by immunoSEQ multiplex PCR; TCRdb keeps only in-frame clonotypes and omits some of them. The sample has about 180,000 clones, around 86% seen once. Input material: peripheral blood. These receptors all come from a woman aged 30 to 39 with active or convalescent COVID-19.

The chain employs TRBV19 and TRBJ1-1; the match to TRBD1 covers 9 bases. There are 13 residues in the CDR3. With V trimmed by 4 bases and J by 5 bases, 2 bases remained unmatched. The germline V gene encodes CDR1 LNHDA and CDR2 SQIVND (reference sequence). CDR3 nucleotide sequence: TGTGCCAGTAGTAGGGACAGGGCTACTGAAGCTTTCTTT. It translates to CASSRDRATEAFF.

The chain recombines TRBV2 with TRBJ1-6; no definite D call. Germline CDR1 reads SNHLY; CDR2 reads FYNNEI. The CDR3 is 16 amino acids. Trimming stripped 6 bases from V and 10 bases from J, with 22 bases between. The CDR3, as DNA: TGTGCCAGCAGCGACGACGGCGACTATCCAAGGTCACCCCTCCACTTT. It translates to CASSDDGDYPRSPLHF.

This clone was counted once. The chain employs TRBV6-6 and TRBJ1-2; D is unresolved. From germline, CDR1 is MNHNY and CDR2 SVGAGI (reference sequence). There are 16 residues in the CDR3. V lost 2 bases, J lost 4 bases, and 17 bases lay in between. CDR3 in DNA: TGTGCCAGCAGTTACGGAGGCGGAGGATTACCCTATGGCTACACCTTC. This translates into CASSYGGGGLPYGYTF.

For the CDR3, the DNA is TGTGCCAGCAGCTTGCAGAGACAGGGGAAGGAAAAACTGTTTTTT. It yields the protein CASSLQRQGKEKLFF. V usage is TRBV2 and J usage is TRBJ1-4; 8 bases are shared with TRBD1. V dropped 6 bases and J dropped 8; count of bases not matched to a gene: 11. Germline loops: CDR1 SNHLY, CDR2 FYNNEI. CDR3 length equals 15 residues. Variable domain in full (rest from reference TRBV2 and TRBJ1-4): EPEVTQTPSHQVTQMGQEVILRCVPISNHLYFYWYRQILGQKVEFLVSFYNNEISEKSEIFDDQFSVERPDGSNFTLKIRSTKLEDSAMYFCASSLQRQGKEKLFFGSGTQLSVL.

The chain is built from TRBV4-1 and TRBJ2-7; D may be TRBD1 (7 bases). This CDR3 has 15 residues. Trimming shortened V by 4 bases and J by 7 bases, and 20 bases separated the two germline ends. Germline-derived CDR1 and CDR2 are MGHRA and YSYEKL. The CDR3 loop is CASSPDRVLAEEQYF. CDR3 sequence (DNA): TGCGCCAGCAGCCCTGACAGGGTTTTAGCGGAAGAGCAGTACTTC.